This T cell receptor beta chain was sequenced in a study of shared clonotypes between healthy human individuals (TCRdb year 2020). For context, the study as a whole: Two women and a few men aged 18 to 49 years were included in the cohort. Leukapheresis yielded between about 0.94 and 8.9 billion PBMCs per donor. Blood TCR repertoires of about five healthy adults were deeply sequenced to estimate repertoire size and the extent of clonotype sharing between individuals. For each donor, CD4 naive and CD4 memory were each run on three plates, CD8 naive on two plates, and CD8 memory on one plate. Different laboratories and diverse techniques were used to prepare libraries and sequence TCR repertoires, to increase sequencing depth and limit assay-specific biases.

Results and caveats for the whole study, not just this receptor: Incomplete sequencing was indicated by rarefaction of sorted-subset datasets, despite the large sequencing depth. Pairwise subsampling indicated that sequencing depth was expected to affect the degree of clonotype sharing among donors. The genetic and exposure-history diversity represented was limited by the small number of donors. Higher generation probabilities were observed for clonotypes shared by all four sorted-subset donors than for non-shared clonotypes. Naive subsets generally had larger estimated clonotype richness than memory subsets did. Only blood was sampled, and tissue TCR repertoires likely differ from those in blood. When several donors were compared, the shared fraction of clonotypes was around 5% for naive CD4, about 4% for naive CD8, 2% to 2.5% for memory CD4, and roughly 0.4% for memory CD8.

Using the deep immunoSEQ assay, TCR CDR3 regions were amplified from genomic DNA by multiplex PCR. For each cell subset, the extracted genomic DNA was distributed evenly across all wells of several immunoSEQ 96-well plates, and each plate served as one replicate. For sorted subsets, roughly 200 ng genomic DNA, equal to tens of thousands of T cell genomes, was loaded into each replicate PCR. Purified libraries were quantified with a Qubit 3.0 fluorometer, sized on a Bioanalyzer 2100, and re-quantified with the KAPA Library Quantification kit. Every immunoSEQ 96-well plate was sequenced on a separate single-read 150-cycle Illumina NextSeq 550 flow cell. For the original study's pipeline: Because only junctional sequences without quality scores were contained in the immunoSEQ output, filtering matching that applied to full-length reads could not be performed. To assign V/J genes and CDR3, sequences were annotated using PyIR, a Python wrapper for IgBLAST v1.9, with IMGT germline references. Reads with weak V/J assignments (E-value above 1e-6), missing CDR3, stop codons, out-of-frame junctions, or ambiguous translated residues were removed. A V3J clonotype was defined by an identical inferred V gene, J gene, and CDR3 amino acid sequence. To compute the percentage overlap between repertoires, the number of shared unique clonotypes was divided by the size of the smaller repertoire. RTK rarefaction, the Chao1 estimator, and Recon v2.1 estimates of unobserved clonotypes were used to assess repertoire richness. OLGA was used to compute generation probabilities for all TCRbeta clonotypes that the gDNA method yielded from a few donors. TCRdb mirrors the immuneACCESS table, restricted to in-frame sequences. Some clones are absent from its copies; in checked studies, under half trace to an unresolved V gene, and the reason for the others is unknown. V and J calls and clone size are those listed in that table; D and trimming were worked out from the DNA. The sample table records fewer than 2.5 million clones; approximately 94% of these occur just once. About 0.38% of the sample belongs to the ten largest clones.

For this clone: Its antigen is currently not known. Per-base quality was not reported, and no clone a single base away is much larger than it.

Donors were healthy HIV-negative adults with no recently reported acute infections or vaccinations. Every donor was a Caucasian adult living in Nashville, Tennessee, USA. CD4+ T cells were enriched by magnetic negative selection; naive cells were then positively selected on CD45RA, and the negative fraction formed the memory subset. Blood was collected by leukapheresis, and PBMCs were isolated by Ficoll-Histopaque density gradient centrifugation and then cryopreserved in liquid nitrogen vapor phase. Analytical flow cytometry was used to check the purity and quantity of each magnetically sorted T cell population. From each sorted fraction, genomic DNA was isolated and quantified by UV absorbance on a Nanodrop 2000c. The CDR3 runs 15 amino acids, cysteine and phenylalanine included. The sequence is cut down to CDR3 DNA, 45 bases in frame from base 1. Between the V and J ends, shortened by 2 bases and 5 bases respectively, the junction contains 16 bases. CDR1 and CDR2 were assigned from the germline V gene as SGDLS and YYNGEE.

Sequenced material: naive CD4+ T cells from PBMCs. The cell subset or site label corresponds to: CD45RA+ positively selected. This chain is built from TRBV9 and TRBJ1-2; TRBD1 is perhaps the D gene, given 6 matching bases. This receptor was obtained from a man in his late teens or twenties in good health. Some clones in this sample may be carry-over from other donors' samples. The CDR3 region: CASSVDTGQIYGYTF. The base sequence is TGTGCCAGCAGCGTGGATACGGGACAAATATATGGCTACACCTTC. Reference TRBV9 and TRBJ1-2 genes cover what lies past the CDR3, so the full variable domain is DSGVTQTPKHLITATGQRVTLRCSPRSGDLSVYWYQQSLDQGLQFLIQYYNGEERAKGNILERFSAQQFPDLHSELNLSSLELGDSALYFCASSVDTGQIYGYTFGSGTRLTVV.